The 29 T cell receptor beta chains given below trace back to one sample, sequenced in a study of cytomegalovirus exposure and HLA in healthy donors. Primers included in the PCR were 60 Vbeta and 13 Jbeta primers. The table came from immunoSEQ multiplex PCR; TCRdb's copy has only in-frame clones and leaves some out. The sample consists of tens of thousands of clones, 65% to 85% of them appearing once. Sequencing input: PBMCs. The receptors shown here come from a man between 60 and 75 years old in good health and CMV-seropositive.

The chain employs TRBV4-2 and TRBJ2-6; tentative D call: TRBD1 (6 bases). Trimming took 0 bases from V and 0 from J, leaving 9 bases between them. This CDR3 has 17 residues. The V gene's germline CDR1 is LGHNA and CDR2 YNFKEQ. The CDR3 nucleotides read TGTGCCAGCAGCCAAGACAGGGGCCCCTCTGGGGCCAACGTCCTGACTTTC. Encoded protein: CASSQDRGPSGANVLTF.

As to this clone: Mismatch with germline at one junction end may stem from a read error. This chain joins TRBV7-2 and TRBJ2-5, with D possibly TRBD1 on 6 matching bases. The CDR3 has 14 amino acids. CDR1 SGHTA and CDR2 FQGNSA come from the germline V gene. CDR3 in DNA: TGTGCCAGCAGCATCGATCCGGGACAACCGGGCTTGAACTTC. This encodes CASSIDPGQPGLNF.

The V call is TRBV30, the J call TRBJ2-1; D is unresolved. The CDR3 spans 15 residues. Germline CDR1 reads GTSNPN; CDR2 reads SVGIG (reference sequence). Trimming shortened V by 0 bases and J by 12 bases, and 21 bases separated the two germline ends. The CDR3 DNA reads TGTGCCTGGAGTGTCCGGCGGTCCTATAATGACGGGCAGTTCTTC. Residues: CAWSVRRSYNDGQFF.

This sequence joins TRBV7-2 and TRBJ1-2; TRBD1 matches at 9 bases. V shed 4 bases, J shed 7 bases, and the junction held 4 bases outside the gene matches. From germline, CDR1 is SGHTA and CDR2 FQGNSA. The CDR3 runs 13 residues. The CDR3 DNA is TGTGCCAGCAGCTCCGACAGGGGGGGTGGCTACACCTTC. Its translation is CASSSDRGGGYTF.

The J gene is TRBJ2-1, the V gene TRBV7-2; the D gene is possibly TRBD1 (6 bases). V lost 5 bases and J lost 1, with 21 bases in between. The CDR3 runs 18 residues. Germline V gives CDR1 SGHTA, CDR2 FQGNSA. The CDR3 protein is CASSPQDRGAVSYNEQFF. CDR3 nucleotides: TGTGCCAGCAGCCCCCAGGACAGAGGGGCAGTATCCTACAATGAGCAGTTCTTC.

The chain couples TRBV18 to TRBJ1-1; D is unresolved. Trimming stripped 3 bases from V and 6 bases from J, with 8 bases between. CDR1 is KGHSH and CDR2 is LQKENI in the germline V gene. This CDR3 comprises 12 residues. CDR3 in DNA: TGTGCCAGCTCACCTACAGTTTCTGAAGCTTTCTTT. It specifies CASSPTVSEAFF.

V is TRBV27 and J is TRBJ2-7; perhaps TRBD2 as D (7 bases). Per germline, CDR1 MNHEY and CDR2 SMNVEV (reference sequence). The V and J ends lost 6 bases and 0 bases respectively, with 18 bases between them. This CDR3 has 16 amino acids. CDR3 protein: CASSSRGGGSSYEQYF. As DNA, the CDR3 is TGTGCCAGCAGCTCCCGCGGGGGCGGAAGCTCCTACGAGCAGTACTTC.

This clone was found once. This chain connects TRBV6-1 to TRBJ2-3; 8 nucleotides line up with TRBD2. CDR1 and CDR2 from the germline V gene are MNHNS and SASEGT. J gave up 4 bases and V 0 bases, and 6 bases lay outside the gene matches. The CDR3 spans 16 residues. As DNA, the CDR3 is TGTGCCAGCAGTGAAGCGGACCGGGAGGGGGCAGATACGCAGTATTTT. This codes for CASSEADREGADTQYF.

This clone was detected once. CDR3 loop: CASSSTGGGSYNEQFF. The CDR3 nucleotides read TGTGCCAGCAGCTCTACAGGGGGCGGATCCTACAATGAGCAGTTCTTC. This chain uses TRBV5-5 with TRBJ2-1; 9 bases align to TRBD1. Germline V gene sequence: CDR1 SGHKS, CDR2 YYEKEE (reference sequence). The V gene end was trimmed by 3 bases and the J gene end by 1 base; junction bases not matched to a gene: 5. The CDR3 extends over 16 amino acids.

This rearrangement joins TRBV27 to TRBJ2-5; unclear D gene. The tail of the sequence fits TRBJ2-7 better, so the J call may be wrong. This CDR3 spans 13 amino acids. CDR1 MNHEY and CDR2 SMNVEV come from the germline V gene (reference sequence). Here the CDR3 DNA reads TGTGCCAGCAGCTTTGCCTCAACCTACGAGCAGTACTTC. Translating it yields CASSFASTYEQYF.

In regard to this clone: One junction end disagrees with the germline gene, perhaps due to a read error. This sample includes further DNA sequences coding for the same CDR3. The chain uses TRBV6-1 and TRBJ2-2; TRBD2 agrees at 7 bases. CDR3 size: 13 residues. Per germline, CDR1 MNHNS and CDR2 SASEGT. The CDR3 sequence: CASSERETGELFF. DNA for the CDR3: TGTGCCAGCAGTGAGCGGGAGACCGGGGAACTGTTTTTT.

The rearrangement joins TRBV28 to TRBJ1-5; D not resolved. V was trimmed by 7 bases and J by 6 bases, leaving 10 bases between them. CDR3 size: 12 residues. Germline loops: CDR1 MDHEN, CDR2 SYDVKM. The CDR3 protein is CASIVAGQPQHF. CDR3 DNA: TGTGCCAGCATCGTAGCTGGTCAGCCCCAGCATTTT.

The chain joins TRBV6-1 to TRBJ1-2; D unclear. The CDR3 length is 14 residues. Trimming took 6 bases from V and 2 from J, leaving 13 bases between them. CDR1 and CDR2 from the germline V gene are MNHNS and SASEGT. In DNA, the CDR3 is TGTGCCAGCAGCCCCTACCCCCAAAACTATGGCTACACCTTC. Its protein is CASSPYPQNYGYTF.

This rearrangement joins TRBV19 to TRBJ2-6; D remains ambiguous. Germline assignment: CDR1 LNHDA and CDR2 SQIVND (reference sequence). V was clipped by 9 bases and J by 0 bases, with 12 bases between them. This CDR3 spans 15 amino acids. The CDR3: CASHAAYSGANVLTF. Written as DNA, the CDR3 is TGTGCCAGCCACGCCGCCTACTCTGGGGCCAACGTCCTGACTTTC.

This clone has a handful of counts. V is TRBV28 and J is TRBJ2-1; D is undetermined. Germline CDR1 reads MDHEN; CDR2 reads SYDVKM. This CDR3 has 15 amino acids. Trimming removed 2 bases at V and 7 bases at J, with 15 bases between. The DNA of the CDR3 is TGTGCCAGCAGTTTACCTTACGTCACGAGAAATGAGCAGTTCTTC. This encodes CASSLPYVTRNEQFF.

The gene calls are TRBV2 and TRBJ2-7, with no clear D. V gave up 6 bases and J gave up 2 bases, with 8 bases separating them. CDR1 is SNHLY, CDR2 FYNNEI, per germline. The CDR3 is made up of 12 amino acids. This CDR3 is CASRLQAYEQYF. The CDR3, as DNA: TGTGCCAGCAGGTTGCAGGCCTACGAGCAGTACTTC.

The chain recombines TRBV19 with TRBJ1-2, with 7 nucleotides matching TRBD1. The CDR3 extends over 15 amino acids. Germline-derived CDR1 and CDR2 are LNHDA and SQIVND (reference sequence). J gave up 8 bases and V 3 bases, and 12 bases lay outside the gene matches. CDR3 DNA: TGTGCCAGTAGTATGGCGGGACAGAGGTATAGAGGCTACACCTTC. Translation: CASSMAGQRYRGYTF. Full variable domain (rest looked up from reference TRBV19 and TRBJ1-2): DGGITQSPKYLFRKEGQNVTLSCEQNLNHDAMYWYRQDPGQGLRLIYYSQIVNDFQKGDIAEGYSVSREKKESFPLTVTSAQKNPTAFYLCASSMAGQRYRGYTFGSGTRLTVV.

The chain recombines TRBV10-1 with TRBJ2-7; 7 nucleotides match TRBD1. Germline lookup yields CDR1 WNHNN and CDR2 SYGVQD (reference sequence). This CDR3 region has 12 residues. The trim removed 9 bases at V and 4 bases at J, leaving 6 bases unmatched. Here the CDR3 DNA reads TGCGCCAGATTAACAGGGGAGTACGAGCAGTACTTC. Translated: CARLTGEYEQYF.

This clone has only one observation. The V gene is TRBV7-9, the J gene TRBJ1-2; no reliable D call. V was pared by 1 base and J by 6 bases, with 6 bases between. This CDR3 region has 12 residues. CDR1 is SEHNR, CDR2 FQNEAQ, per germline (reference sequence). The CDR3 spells CASSLGGDGYTF. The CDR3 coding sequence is TGTGCCAGCAGCTTAGGGGGAGATGGCTACACCTTC.

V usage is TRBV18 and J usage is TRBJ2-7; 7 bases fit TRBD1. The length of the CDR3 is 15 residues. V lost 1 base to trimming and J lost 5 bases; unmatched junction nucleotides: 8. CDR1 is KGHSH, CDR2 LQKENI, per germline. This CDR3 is CASSPQGAKVDEQYF. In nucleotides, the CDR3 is TGTGCCAGCTCACCACAGGGGGCGAAAGTCGACGAGCAGTACTTC.

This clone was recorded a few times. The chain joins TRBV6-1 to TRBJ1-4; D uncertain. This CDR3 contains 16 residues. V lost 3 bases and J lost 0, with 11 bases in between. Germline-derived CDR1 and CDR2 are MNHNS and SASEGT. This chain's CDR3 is CASSEAFFATNEKLFF. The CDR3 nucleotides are TGTGCCAGCAGTGAGGCCTTCTTCGCAACTAATGAAAAACTGTTTTTT.

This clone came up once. CDR3 protein: CASSLMAGENTEAFF. As DNA, the CDR3 is TGTGCCAGCAGCTTGATGGCAGGGGAGAACACTGAAGCTTTCTTT. This chain connects TRBV5-5 to TRBJ1-1; D is perhaps TRBD1 (6 bases). V shed 1 base and J shed 1 base, with 11 bases lying between them. CDR3 length: 15 residues. Germline V gene lookup returns CDR1 SGHKS and CDR2 YYEKEE (reference sequence).

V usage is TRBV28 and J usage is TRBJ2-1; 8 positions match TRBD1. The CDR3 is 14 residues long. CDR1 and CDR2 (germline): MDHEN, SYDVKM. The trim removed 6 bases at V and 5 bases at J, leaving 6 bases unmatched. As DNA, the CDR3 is TGTGCCAGCAGATCAGGGGGCAGCGACAATGAGCAGTTCTTC. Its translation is CASRSGGSDNEQFF.

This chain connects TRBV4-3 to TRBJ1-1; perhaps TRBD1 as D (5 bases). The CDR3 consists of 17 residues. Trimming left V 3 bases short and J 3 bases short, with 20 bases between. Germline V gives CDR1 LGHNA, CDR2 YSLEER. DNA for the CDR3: TGCGCCAGCAGCCAGGAAGACCCGGCAGGGTCTGACACTGAAGCTTTCTTT. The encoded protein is CASSQEDPAGSDTEAFF.

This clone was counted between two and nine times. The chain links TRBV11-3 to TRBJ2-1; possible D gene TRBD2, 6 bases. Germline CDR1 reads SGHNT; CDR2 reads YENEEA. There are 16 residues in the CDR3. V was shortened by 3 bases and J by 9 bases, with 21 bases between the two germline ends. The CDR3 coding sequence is TGTGCCAGCAGCTTTGGTGCGGGACGGTCCCTGGGTGAGCAGTTCTTC. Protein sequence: CASSFGAGRSLGEQFF.

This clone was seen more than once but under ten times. The CDR3 spells CASSLSGVVYGYTF. The CDR3 DNA is TGTGCCAGCAGCTTATCAGGGGTGGTCTATGGCTACACCTTC. This sequence joins TRBV7-9 and TRBJ1-2; perhaps TRBD1 as D (6 bases). With 2 bases removed from V and 4 bases from J, the gap between germline ends came to 11 bases. The CDR3 totals 14 residues. From germline, CDR1 is SEHNR and CDR2 FQNEAQ (reference sequence).

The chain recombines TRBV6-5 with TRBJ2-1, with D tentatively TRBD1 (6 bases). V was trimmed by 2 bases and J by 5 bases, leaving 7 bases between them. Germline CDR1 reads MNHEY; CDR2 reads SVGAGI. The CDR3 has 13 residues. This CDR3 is CASSYQGNNEQFF. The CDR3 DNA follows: TGTGCCAGCAGTTACCAGGGGAACAATGAGCAGTTCTTC.

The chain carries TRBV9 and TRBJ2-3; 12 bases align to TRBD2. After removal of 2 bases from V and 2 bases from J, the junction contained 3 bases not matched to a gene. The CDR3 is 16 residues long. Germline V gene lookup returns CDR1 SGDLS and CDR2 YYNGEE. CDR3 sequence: CASSVLAGGSTDTQYF. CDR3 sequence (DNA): TGTGCCAGCAGCGTTCTAGCGGGAGGGTCCACAGATACGCAGTATTTT.

CDR3 region: CASSFPSGRRSYEQYF. CDR3 nucleotides: TGTGCCAGCAGCTTCCCGAGCGGGAGGCGCTCCTACGAGCAGTACTTC. This rearrangement joins TRBV11-2 to TRBJ2-7; 9 nucleotides align to TRBD2. Germline CDR1 is SGHAT and CDR2 is FQNNGV. V lost 3 bases to trimming and J lost 0 bases; unmatched junction nucleotides: 6. The CDR3 is 16 amino acids.